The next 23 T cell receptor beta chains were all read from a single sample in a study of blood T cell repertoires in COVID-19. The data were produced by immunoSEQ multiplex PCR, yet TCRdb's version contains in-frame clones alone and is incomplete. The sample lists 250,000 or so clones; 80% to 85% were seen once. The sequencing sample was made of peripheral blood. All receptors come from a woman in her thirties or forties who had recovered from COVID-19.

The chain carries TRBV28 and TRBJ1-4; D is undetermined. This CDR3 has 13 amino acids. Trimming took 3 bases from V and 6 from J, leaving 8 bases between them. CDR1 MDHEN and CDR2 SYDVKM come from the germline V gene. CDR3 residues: CASSFSLDEKLFF. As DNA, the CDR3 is TGTGCCAGCAGTTTTTCGTTAGATGAAAAACTGTTTTTT.

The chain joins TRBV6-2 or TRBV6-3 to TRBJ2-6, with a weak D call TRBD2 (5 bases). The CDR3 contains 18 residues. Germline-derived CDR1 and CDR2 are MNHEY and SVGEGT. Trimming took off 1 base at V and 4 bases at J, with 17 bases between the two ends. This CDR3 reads CASSYFQARVPGANVLTF. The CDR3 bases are TGTGCCAGCAGTTACTTCCAGGCGCGGGTCCCCGGGGCCAACGTCCTGACTTTC.

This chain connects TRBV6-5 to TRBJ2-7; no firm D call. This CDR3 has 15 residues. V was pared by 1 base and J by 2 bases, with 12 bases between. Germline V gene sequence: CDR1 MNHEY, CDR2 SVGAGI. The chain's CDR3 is CASSYFPRATYEQYF. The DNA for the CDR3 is TGTGCCAGCAGTTACTTCCCCCGCGCCACCTACGAGCAGTACTTC.

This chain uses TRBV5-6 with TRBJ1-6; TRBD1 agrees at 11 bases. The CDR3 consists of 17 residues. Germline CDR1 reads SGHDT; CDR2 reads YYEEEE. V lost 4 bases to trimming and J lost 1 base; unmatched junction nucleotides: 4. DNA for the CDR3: TGTGCCAGCAGCCCCGGGACAGGGGGATCCTATAATTCACCCCTCCACTTT. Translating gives CASSPGTGGSYNSPLHF.

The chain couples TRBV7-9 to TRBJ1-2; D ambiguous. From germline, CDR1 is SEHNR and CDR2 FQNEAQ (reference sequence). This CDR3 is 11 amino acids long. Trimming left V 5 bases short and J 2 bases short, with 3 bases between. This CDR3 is CASSGNYGYTF. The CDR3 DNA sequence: TGTGCCAGCAGCGGCAACTATGGCTACACCTTC.

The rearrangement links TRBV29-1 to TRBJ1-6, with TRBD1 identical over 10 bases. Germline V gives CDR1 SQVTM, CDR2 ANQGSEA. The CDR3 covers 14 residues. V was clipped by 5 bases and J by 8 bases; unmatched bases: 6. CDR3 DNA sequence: TGCAGCGTTCCGGGACAGGGGAACGATTCACCCCTCCACTTT. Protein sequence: CSVPGQGNDSPLHF.

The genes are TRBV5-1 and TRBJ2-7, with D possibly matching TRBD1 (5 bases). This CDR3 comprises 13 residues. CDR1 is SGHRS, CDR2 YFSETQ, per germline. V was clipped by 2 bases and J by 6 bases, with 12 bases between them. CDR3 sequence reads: CASSFGQGGEQYF. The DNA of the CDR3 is TGCGCCAGCAGCTTCGGGCAGGGCGGCGAGCAGTACTTC.

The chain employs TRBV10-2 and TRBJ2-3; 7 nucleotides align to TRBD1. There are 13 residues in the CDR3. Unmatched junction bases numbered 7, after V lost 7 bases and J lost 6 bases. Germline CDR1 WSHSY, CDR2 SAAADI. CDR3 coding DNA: TGCGCCAGCAAGGCAGGGGGTTCGGATACGCAGTATTTT. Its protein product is CASKAGGSDTQYF.

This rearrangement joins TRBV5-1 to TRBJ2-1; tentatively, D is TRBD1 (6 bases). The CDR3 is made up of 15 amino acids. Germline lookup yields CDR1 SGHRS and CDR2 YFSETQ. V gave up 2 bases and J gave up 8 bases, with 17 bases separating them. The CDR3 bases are TGCGCCAGCAGCTTCGGACAGAGCATTGGGGATGAGCAGTTCTTC. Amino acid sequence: CASSFGQSIGDEQFF.

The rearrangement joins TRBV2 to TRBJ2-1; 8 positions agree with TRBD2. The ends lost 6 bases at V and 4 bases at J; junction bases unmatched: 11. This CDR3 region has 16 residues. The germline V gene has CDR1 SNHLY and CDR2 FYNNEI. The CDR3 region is CASSQLLGGGYNEQFF. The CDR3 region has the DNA TGTGCCAGCAGCCAGCTCTTGGGCGGGGGGTACAATGAGCAGTTCTTC.

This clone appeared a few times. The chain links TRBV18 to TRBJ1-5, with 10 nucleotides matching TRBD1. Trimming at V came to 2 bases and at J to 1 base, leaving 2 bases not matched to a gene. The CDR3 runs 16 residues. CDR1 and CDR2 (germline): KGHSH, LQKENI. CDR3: CASSPEGQGSNQPQHF. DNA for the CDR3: TGTGCCAGCTCACCAGAGGGACAGGGGAGCAATCAGCCCCAGCATTTT.

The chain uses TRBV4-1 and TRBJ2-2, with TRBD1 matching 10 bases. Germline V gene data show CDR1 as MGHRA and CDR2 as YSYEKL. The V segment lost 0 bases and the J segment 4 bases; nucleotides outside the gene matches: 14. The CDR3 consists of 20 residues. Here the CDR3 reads CASSQERDRGIEYPTGELFF. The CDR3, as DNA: TGCGCCAGCAGCCAAGAACGGGACAGGGGTATAGAATATCCCACCGGGGAGCTGTTTTTT.

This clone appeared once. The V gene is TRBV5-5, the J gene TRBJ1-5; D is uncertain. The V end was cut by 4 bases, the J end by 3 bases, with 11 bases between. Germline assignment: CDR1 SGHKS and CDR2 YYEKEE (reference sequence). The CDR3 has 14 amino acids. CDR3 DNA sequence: TGTGCCAGCAGCACTTGGGCGTCCAATCAGCCCCAGCATTTT. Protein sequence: CASSTWASNQPQHF. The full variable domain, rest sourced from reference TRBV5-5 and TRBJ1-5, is DAGVTQSPTHLIKTRGQQVTLRCSPISGHKSVSWYQQVLGQGPQFIFQYYEKEERGRGNFPDRFSARQFPNYSSELNVNALLLGDSALYLCASSTWASNQPQHFGDGTRLSIL.

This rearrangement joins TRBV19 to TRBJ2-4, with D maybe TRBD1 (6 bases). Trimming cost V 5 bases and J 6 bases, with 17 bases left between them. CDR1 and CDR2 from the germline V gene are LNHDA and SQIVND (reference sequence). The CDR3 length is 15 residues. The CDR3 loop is CASSSSGDGRNIQYF. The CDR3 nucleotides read TGTGCCAGTAGTTCTTCAGGGGATGGAAGAAACATTCAGTACTTC.

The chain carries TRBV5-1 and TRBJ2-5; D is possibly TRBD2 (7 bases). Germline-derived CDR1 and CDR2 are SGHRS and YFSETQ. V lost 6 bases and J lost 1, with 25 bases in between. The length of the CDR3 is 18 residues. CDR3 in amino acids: CASKRAGAPGGFQETQYF. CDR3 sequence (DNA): TGCGCCAGCAAGAGGGCGGGGGCCCCAGGTGGGTTCCAAGAGACCCAGTACTTC.

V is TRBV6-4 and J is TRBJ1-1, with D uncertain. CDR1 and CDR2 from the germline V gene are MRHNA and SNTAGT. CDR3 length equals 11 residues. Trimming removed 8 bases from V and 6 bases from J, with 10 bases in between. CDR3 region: CASPDKPEAFF. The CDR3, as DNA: TGTGCCAGCCCCGACAAACCTGAAGCTTTCTTT.

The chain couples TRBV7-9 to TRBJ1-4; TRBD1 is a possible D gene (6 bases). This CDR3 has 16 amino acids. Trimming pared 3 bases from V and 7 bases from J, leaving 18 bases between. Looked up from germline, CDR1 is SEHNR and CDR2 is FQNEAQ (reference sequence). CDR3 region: CASSFFLGATVEKLFF. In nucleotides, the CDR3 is TGTGCCAGCAGCTTTTTTTTGGGGGCGACGGTTGAAAAACTGTTTTTT. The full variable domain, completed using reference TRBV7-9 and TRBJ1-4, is DTGVSQNPRHKITKRGQNVTFRCDPISEHNRLYWYRQTLGQGPEFLTYFQNEAQLEKSRLLSDRFSAERPKGSFSTLEIQRTEQGDSAMYLCASSFFLGATVEKLFFGSGTQLSVL.

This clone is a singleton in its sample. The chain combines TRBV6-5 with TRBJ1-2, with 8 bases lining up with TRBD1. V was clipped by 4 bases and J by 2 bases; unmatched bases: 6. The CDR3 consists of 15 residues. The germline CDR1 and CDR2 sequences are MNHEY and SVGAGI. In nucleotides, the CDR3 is TGTGCCAGCAGTTCCCGGGCAGGGGGCAACTATGGCTACACCTTC. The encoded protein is CASSSRAGGNYGYTF.

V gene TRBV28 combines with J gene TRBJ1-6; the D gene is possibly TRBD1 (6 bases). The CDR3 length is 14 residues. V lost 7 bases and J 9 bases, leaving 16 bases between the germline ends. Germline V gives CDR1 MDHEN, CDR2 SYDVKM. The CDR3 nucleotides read TGTGCCAGCAAACACAGTACAGGGCCTTCACCCCTCCACTTT. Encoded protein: CASKHSTGPSPLHF. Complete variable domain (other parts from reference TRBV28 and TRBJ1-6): DVKVTQSSRYLVKRTGEKVFLECVQDMDHENMFWYRQDPGLGLRLIYFSYDVKMKEKGDIPEGYSVSREKKERFSLILESASTNQTSMYLCASKHSTGPSPLHFGNGTRLTVT.

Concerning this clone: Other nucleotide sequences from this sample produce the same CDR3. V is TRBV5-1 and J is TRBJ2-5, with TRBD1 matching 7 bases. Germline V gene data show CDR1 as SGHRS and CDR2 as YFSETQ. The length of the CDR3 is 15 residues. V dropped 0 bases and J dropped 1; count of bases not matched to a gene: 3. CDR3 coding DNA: TGCGCCAGCAGCTTGGCCGGGACAGTCCAAGAGACCCAGTACTTC. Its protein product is CASSLAGTVQETQYF.

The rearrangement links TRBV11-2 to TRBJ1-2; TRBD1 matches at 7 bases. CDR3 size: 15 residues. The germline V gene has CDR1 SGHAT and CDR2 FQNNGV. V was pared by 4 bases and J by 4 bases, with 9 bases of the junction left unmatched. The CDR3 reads CASSSSQQGSYGYTF. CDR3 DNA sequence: TGTGCCAGCAGCTCCAGCCAACAGGGGAGCTATGGCTACACCTTC.

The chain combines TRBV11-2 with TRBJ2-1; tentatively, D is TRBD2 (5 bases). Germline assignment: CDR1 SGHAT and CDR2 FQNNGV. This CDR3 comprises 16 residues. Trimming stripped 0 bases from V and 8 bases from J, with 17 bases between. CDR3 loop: CASSLDRLARADEQFF. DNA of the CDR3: TGTGCCAGCAGCTTAGATCGGCTAGCCCGGGCCGATGAGCAGTTCTTC.

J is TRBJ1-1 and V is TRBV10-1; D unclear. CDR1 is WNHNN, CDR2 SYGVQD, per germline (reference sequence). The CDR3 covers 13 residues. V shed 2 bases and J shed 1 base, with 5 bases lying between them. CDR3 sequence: CASSENRNTEAFF. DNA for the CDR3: TGCGCCAGCAGTGAGAACAGGAACACTGAAGCTTTCTTT.